The rows below give T cell receptor beta chains drawn from one sample of a study of OX40 agonist ivuxolimab in advanced cancers. Generated by immunoSEQ multiplex PCR, the TCRdb table keeps only in-frame clones and is missing some. Altogether 90,000 to 150,000 clones are present, approximately 92% being singletons, with the ten largest covering 0.55% to 0.7%. Here the sequenced sample was CD4+ or CD8+ T cells sorted from blood, taken in a trial of the OX40 agonist ivuxolimab. The receptors stem from an adult with an advanced solid tumor such as melanoma, head and neck, liver or kidney cancer. Each CDR3 is given with its conserved first and last residue. Each record gives: V gene, D gene, clone size, J gene, CDR3 DNA, CDR3 protein. A D gene is named only where the DNA matches it firmly. For some rows the clone size is stated as once, few or many, or as a class when expanded; others skip it.

TRBV28	-	-	TRBJ2-7	TGTGCCAGCAGTTCCTCCAAATACGAGCAGTACTTC	CASSSSKYEQYF
TRBV6-1	-	-	TRBJ1-5	TGTGCCAGCAGTGAAATGAAGGCGCTGAGCAATCAGCCCCAGCATTTT	CASSEMKALSNQPQHF
TRBV11-3	-	-	TRBJ1-4	TGTGCCAGCAGCTTTCTCGAAGAGAATGAAAAACTGTTTTTT	CASSFLEENEKLFF
TRBV7-2	-	-	TRBJ1-1	TGTGCCAGCAGCTTTCTGGGCGGGAACACTGAAGCTTTCTTT	CASSFLGGNTEAFF
TRBV14	-	once	TRBJ1-6	TGTGCCAGCAGCCAGGGGGGGGGTACACCCCTCCACTTT	CASSQGGGTPLHF
TRBV6-5	-	-	TRBJ1-2	TGTGCCAGCAGAATTGGGGGATCGGATGGCTACACCTTC	CASRIGGSDGYTF
TRBV30	-	-	TRBJ1-5	TGTGCCTGGAGTGTGGGCATCGATAGCAATCAGCCCCAGCATTTT	CAWSVGIDSNQPQHF
TRBV6-5	TRBD2	-	TRBJ2-5	TGTGCCAGCAGGACTAGCGGGGGACAAGAGACCCAGTACTTC	CASRTSGGQETQYF
TRBV23-1	-	-	TRBJ2-3	TGCGCCAGCAGTCAATACGAGCCGAGAAGCACAGATACGCAGTATTTT	CASSQYEPRSTDTQYF
TRBV5-6	-	-	TRBJ1-2	TGTGCCAGCAGCTTGGATGGAGTTACCTTCTATGGCTACACCTTC	CASSLDGVTFYGYTF
TRBV7-2	-	-	TRBJ1-2	TGTGCCAGCAGCTCCTCACCCACGGAAGGGCGGGGTGGCTACACCTTC	CASSSSPTEGRGGYTF
TRBV19	-	-	TRBJ1-6	TGTGCCAGTAAGGACAGTGGTGATTCACCCCTCCACTTT	CASKDSGDSPLHF
TRBV4-1	-	-	TRBJ1-3	TGCGCCAGCAGCCAAGACGGGAGGGGACCGACTGGAAACACCATATATTTT	CASSQDGRGPTGNTIYF
TRBV6-5	-	-	TRBJ1-2	TGTGCCAGCAGTTACGTGGGGGGCTCTGGCTACACCTTC	CASSYVGGSGYTF
TRBV10-1	-	-	TRBJ1-1	TGCGCCAGCAGACGGGGGGCTGACACTGAAGCTTTCTTT	CASRRGADTEAFF
TRBV28	TRBD1	-	TRBJ1-6	TGTGCCAGCAAGCGGACAGGGACTTCACCCCTCCACTTT	CASKRTGTSPLHF
TRBV2	-	-	TRBJ2-7	TGTGCCAGCAGGCCCTCAGGGTTCACGAACGAGCAGTACTTC	CASRPSGFTNEQYF
TRBV6-5	TRBD1	-	TRBJ2-1	TGTGCCAGCAGTCATACCGGGACAGGGGGTAATGAGCAGTTCTTC	CASSHTGTGGNEQFF
TRBV2	-	-	TRBJ2-7	TGTGCCAGTTACAGGGTGGGCTACGAGCAGTACTTC	CASYRVGYEQYF
TRBV28	-	once	TRBJ1-2	TGTGCCAGCAGTTCCCGGACAGTCGGTGGCTACACCTTC	CASSSRTVGGYTF
TRBV30	-	-	TRBJ2-5	TGTGCCTGGAGTGTAAACGGGGGAGTAAGAGAGACCCAGTACTTC	CAWSVNGGVRETQYF
TRBV20-1	-	-	TRBJ1-2	TGCAGTGCTAGAGATCCGGGCTACACCTTC	CSARDPGYTF
TRBV6-5	TRBD2	-	TRBJ2-1	TGTGCCAGCAGGGCGGGGACTAGCGGAAACAATGAGCAGTTCTTC	CASRAGTSGNNEQFF
TRBV6-1	-	-	TRBJ1-3	TGTGCCAGCAGTGGTAACGGGCTTGGAAACACCATATATTTT	CASSGNGLGNTIYF
TRBV10-1	TRBD2	-	TRBJ2-1	TGCGCCAGCAGTGAGAGGCGGGGGGGTTCACAGGAGCAGTTCTTC	CASSERRGGSQEQFF
TRBV19	TRBD1	-	TRBJ1-2	TGTGCCAGTAGGACAGGCCAGGGGGGAGGCTATGGCTACACCTTC	CASRTGQGGGYGYTF
TRBV7-6	TRBD1	-	TRBJ2-7	TGTGCCAGCAGCTCACGGACAGGGGCCTACGAGCAGTACTTC	CASSSRTGAYEQYF
TRBV6-6	TRBD1	once	TRBJ1-2	TGTGCCAGCACCAGAGGACAGGGCTATGGCTACACCTTC	CASTRGQGYGYTF
TRBV5-1	-	-	TRBJ2-5	TGCGCCAGCAGCTTGGACTCGGGGACGTACCAAGAGACCCAGTACTTC	CASSLDSGTYQETQYF
TRBV5-1	-	-	TRBJ2-1	TGCGCCAGCAGCTTCAGACTGAGCTCCTACAATGAGCAGTTCTTC	CASSFRLSSYNEQFF
TRBV7-9	-	-	TRBJ2-2	TGTGCCAGCAGCTTAGTCAGGGATCGAGGCGGGGAGCTGTTTTTT	CASSLVRDRGGELFF
TRBV7-2	TRBD2	-	TRBJ2-7	TGTGCCAGCAAGCGGGGGGGTTCCTACGAGCAGTACTTC	CASKRGGSYEQYF
TRBV18	-	-	TRBJ1-2	TGTGCCAGCTCAGGAACAGGGATCTATGGCTACACCTTC	CASSGTGIYGYTF
TRBV7-8	-	-	TRBJ1-2	TGTGCCAGCAGCCCGCGGACCGATGGCGGCTATGGCTACACCTTC	CASSPRTDGGYGYTF
TRBV4-3	TRBD1	-	TRBJ2-2	TGCGCCAGCAGCCAAGCGAGGACAGGACGTATGAACACCGGGGAGCTGTTTTTT	CASSQARTGRMNTGELFF